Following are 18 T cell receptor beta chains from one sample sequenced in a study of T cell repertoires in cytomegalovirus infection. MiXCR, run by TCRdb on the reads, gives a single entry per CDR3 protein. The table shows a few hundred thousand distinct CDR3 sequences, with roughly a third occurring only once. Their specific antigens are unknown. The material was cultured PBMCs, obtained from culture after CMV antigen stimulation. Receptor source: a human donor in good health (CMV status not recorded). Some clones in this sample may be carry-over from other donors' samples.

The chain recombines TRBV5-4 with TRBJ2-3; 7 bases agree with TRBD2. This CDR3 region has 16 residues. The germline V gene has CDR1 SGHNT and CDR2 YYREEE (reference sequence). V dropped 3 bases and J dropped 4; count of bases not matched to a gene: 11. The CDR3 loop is CASSSGGRAGSDTQYF. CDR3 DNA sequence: TGTGCCAGCAGCTCTGGTGGGAGGGCCGGTTCAGATACGCAGTATTTT.

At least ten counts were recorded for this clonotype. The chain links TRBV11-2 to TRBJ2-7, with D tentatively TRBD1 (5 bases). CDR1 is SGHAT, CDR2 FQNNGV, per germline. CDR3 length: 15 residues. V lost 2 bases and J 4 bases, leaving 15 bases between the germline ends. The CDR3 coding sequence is TGTGCCAGCAGCTTAACAGGAATGCCGACGTACGAGCAGTACTTC. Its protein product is CASSLTGMPTYEQYF.

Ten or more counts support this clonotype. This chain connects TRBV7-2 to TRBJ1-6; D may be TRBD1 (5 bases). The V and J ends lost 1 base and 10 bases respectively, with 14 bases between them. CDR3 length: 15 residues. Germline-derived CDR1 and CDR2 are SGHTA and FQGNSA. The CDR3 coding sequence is TGTGCCAGCAGCTTAGAGGGCAGGGTCAGGTCACCCCTCCACTTT. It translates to CASSLEGRVRSPLHF.

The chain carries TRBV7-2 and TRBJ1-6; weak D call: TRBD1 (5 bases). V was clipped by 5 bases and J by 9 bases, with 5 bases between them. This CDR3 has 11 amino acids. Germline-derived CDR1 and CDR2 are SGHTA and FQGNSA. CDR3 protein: CASSGGSPLHF. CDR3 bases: TGTGCCAGCAGCGGGGGTTCACCCCTCCACTTT.

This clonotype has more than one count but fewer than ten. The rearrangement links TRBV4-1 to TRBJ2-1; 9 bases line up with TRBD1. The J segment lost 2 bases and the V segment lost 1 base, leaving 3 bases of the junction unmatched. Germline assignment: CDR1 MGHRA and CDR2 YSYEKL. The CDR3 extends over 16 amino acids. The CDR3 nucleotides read TGCGCCAGCAGCCAAGCCGGGACAGGGACCTACAATGAGCAGTTCTTC. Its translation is CASSQAGTGTYNEQFF.

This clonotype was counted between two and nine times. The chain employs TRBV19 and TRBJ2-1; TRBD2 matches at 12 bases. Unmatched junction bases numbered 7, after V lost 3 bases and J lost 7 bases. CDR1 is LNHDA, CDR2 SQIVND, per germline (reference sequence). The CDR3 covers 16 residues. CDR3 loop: CASSMGLAGGSNEQFF. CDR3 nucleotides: TGTGCCAGTAGTATGGGTCTAGCGGGAGGGAGTAATGAGCAGTTCTTC. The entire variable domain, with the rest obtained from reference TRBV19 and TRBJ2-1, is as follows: DGGITQSPKYLFRKEGQNVTLSCEQNLNHDAMYWYRQDPGQGLRLIYYSQIVNDFQKGDIAEGYSVSREKKESFPLTVTSAQKNPTAFYLCASSMGLAGGSNEQFFGPGTRLTVL.

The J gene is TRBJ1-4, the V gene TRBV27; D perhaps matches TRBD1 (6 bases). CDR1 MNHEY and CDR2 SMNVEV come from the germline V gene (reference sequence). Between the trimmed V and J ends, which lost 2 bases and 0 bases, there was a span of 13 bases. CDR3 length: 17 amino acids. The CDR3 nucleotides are TGTGCCAGCAGTTTAAGGTTCAGGGGTGCAACTAATGAAAAACTGTTTTTT. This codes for CASSLRFRGATNEKLFF.

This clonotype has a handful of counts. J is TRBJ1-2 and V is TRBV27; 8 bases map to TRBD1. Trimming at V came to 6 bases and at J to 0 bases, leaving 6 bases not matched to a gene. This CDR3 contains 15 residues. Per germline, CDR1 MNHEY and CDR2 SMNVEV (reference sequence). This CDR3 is CASSGTGRANYGYTF. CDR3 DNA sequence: TGTGCCAGCAGCGGGACAGGCCGCGCTAACTATGGCTACACCTTC.

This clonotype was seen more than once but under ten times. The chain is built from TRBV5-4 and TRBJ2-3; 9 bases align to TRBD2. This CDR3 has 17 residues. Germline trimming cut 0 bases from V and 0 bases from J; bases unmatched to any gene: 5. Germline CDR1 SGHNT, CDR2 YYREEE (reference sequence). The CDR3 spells CASSLGLAGASTDTQYF. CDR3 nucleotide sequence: TGTGCCAGCAGCTTGGGATTAGCGGGAGCTAGCACAGATACGCAGTATTTT.

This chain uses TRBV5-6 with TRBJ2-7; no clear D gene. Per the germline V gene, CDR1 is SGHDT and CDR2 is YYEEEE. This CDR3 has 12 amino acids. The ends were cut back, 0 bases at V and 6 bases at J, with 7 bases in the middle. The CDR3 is CASSLAVGEQYV. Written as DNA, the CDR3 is TGTGCCAGCAGCTTGGCGGTCGGCGAGCAGTACGTC.

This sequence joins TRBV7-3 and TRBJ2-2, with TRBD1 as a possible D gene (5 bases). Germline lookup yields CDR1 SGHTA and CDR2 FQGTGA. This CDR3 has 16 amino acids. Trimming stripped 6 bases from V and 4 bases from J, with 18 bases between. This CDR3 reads CASSPFLDRGTGELFF. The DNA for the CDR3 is TGTGCCAGCAGTCCCTTTCTCGATAGGGGCACCGGGGAGCTGTTTTTT.

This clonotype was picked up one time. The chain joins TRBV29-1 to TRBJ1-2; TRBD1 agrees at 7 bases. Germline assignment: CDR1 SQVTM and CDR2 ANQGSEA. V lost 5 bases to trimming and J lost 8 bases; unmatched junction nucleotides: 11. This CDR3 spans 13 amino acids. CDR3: CSVLTGNYGGYTF. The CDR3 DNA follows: TGCAGCGTTCTGACAGGGAACTATGGAGGCTACACCTTC.

The chain's CDR3 is CASSPGLAGLSGTQYF. DNA of the CDR3: TGTGCCAGCAGTCCGGGACTAGCGGGGCTAAGCGGTACGCAGTATTTT. The J gene is TRBJ2-3, the V gene TRBV6-1; 13 bases line up with TRBD2. Per germline, CDR1 MNHNS and CDR2 SASEGT. The CDR3 extends over 16 amino acids. V shed 5 bases, J shed 8 bases, and the junction held 10 bases outside the gene matches.

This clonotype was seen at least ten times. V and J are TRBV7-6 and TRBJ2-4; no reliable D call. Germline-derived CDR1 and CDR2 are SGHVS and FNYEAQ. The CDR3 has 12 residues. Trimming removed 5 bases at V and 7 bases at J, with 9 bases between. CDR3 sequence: CASSPDLNIQYF. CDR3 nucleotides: TGTGCCAGCAGCCCGGACCTTAACATTCAGTACTTC.

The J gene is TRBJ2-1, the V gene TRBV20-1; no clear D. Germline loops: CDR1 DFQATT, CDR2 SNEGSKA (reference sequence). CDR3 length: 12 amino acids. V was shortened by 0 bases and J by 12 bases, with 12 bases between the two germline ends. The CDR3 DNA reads TGCAGTGCTAGAGAGCTACCTTCAGGGCAGTTCTTC. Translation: CSARELPSGQFF.

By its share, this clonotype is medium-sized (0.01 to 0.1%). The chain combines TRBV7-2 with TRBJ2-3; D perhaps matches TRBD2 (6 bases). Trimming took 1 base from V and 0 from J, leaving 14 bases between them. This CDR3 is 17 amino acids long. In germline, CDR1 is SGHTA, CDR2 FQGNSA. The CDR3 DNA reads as TGTGCCAGCAGCTTAGGTGTATCTAGCGACAGCACAGATACGCAGTATTTT. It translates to CASSLGVSSDSTDTQYF.

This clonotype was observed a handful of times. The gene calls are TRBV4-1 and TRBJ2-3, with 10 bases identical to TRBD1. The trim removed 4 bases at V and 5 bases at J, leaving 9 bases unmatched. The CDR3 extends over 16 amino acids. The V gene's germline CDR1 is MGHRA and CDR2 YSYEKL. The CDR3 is CASSPPLGQGIDTQYF. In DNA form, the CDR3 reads TGCGCCAGCAGCCCGCCCTTGGGACAGGGGATAGATACGCAGTATTTT.

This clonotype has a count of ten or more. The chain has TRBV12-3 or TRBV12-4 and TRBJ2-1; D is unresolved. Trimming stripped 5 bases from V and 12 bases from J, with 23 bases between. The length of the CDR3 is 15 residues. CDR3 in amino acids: CASSKSQSAAAAQFF. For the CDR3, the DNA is TGTGCCAGCAGTAAGAGTCAATCCGCCGCGGCCGCGCAGTTCTTC.